The 8 T cell receptor beta chains given below trace back to one sample, sequenced in a study of blood T cell repertoires in COVID-19. TCRdb's copy holds only in-frame clones and misses some; the assay was immunoSEQ multiplex PCR. This table holds about 360,000 clones, around nine tenths found once. The sample taken for sequencing was peripheral blood. These receptors all come from a human donor in a cohort sampled during active COVID-19.

V is TRBV15 and J is TRBJ2-5; D gene unclear. Per germline, CDR1 LNHNV and CDR2 YYDKDF (reference sequence). The V end was cut by 3 bases, the J end by 5 bases, with 7 bases between. This CDR3 contains 12 residues. CDR3 sequence reads: CATSRTRETQYF. The CDR3 DNA reads TGTGCCACCAGCAGGACCAGGGAGACCCAGTACTTC.

The V gene is TRBV5-1, the J gene TRBJ2-7, with 10 positions matching TRBD1. Per the germline V gene, CDR1 is SGHRS and CDR2 is YFSETQ. V shed 4 bases and J 2 bases; nucleotides not matched to a gene: 3. CDR3 length equals 14 residues. The DNA of the CDR3 is TGCGCCAGCAGCGGACAGGGGGGACCCTACGAGCAGTACTTC. Its translation is CASSGQGGPYEQYF.

This chain connects TRBV7-8 to TRBJ1-1; 7 bases fit TRBD1. CDR1 SGHVS and CDR2 FQNEAQ come from the germline V gene. CDR3 length equals 13 residues. V shed 5 bases, J shed 12 bases, and the junction held 12 bases outside the gene matches. CDR3 amino acids: CASSRTIQGHTFF. The CDR3 nucleotides are TGTGCCAGCAGCCGAACCATACAGGGGCATACTTTCTTT.

This clone was detected once. The chain couples TRBV11-2 to TRBJ2-1; maybe TRBD1 (6 bases). CDR3 size: 16 residues. Germline loops: CDR1 SGHAT, CDR2 FQNNGV. V was cut by 1 base and J by 3 bases, with 13 bases left in between. The CDR3 nucleotides read TGTGCCAGCAGCTTAGGTGGGGGCAGTTACTACAATGAGCAGTTCTTC. It is translated as CASSLGGGSYYNEQFF.

The chain links TRBV6-1 to TRBJ2-3; 9 bases are a match to TRBD1. The CDR3 loop spans 16 amino acids. From germline, CDR1 is MNHNS and CDR2 SASEGT. V trimming: 2 bases; J trimming: 4 bases; junction bases outside the gene matches: 7. For the CDR3, the DNA is TGTGCCAGCAGTGAAACTTTAGGACAGGGGTCAGATACGCAGTATTTT. Protein product: CASSETLGQGSDTQYF.

V and J are TRBV7-9 and TRBJ2-1; 7 bases align to TRBD2. Germline CDR1 reads SEHNR; CDR2 reads FQNEAQ (reference sequence). V shed 1 base and J 7 bases; nucleotides not matched to a gene: 13. This CDR3 has 17 amino acids. CDR3 nucleotides: TGTGCCAGCAGCTTAGTTTCTGGCGGGAGAATTGAAAATGAGCAGTTCTTC. It translates to CASSLVSGGRIENEQFF.

There are a few counts of this clone. The gene calls are TRBV10-3 and TRBJ2-1; TRBD2 matches 8 bases. The CDR3 covers 17 residues. Germline CDR1 reads ENHRY; CDR2 reads SYGVKD. Trimming took 0 bases from V and 10 from J; bases not matched to a gene: 14. CDR3 DNA sequence: TGTGCCATCAGTGAGTCAGTAGCGGGGAATTTGAAAGGCGAGCAGTTCTTC. Translated, it gives CAISESVAGNLKGEQFF.

The chain combines TRBV5-1 with TRBJ2-1; 10 bases are shared with TRBD2. With 3 bases clipped from V and 8 bases from J, the junction kept 17 bases outside the gene matches. This CDR3 has 18 residues. Per germline, CDR1 SGHRS and CDR2 YFSETQ. CDR3 sequence reads: CASSSVSGGTSVADEQFF. The DNA for the CDR3 is TGCGCCAGCAGCTCAGTTAGCGGGGGGACTAGTGTCGCCGATGAGCAGTTCTTC.